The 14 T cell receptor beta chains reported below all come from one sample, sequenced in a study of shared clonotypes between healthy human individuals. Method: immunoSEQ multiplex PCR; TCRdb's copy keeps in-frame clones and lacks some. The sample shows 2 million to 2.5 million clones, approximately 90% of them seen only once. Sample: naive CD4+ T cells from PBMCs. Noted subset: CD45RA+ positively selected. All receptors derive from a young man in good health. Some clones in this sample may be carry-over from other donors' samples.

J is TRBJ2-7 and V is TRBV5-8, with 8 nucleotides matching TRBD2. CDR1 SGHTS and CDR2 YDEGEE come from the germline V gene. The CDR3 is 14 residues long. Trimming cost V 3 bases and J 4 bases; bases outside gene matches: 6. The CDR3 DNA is TGTGCCAGCAGCTCCACCGGGACTAGGTACGAGCAGTACTTC. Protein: CASSSTGTRYEQYF.

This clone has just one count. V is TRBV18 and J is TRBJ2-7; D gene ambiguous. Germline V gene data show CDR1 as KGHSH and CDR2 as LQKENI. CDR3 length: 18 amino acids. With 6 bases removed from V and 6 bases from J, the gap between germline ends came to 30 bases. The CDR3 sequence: CASSPTGAQERIGSEQYF. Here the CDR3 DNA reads TGTGCCAGCTCCCCAACGGGCGCTCAGGAGAGGATTGGGTCCGAGCAGTACTTC.

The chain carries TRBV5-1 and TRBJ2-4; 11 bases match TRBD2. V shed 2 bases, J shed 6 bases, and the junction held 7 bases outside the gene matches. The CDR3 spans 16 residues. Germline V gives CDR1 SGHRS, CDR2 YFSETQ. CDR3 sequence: CASSFGTSGGGNIQYF. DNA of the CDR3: TGCGCCAGCAGCTTCGGGACTAGCGGAGGGGGAAACATTCAGTACTTC.

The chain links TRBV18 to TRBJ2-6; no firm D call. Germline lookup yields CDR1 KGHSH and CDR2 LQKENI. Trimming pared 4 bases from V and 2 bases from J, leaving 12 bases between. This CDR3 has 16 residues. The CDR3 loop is CASSQSFVTGANVLTF. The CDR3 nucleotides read TGTGCCAGCTCACAGTCCTTCGTTACTGGGGCCAACGTCCTGACTTTC.

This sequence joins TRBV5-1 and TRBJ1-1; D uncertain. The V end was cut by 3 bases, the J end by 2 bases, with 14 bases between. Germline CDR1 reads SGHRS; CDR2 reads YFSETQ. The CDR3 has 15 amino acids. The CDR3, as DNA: TGCGCCAGCAGCTCACCTGTTTGGGGTAACACTGAAGCTTTCTTT. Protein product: CASSSPVWGNTEAFF.

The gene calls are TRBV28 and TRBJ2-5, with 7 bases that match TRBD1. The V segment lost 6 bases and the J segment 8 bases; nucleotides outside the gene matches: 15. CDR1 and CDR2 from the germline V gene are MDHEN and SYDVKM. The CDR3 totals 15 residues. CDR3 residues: CASSPGQALVGTQYF. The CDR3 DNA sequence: TGTGCCAGCAGCCCAGGACAGGCTCTAGTGGGAACCCAGTACTTC.

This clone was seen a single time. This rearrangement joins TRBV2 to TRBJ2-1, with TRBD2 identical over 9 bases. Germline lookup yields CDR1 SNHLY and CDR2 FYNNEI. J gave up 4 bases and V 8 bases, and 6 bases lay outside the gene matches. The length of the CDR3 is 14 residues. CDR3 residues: CASHSGRGYNEQFF. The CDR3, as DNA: TGTGCCAGCCATAGCGGGAGAGGTTACAATGAGCAGTTCTTC.

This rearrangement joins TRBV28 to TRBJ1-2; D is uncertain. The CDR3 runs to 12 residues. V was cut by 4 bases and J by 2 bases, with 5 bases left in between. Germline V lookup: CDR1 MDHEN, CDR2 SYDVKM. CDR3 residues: CASSSLNYGYTF. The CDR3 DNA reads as TGTGCCAGCAGTTCCCTAAACTATGGCTACACCTTC.

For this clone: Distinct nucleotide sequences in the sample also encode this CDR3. CDR3: CASSLEGYGYTF. The DNA of the CDR3 is TGCGCCAGCAGCTTAGAGGGCTATGGCTACACCTTC. The gene calls are TRBV5-1 and TRBJ1-2; no clear D gene. Germline loops: CDR1 SGHRS, CDR2 YFSETQ. This CDR3 has 12 amino acids. Trimming removed 2 bases at V and 4 bases at J, with 6 bases between.

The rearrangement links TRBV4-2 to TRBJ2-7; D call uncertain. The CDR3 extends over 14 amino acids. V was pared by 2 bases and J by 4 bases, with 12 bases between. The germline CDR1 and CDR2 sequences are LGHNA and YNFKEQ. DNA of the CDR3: TGTGCCAGCAGCCAATCCCGGAGTTCTTACGAGCAGTACTTC. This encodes CASSQSRSSYEQYF.

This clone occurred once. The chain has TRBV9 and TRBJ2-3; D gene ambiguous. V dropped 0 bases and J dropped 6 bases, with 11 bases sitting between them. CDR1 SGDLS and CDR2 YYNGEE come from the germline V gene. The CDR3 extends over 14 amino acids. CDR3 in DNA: TGTGCCAGCAGCGTAGAGGCAGGTGGGGATACGCAGTATTTT. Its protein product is CASSVEAGGDTQYF. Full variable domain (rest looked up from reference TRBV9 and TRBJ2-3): DSGVTQTPKHLITATGQRVTLRCSPRSGDLSVYWYQQSLDQGLQFLIQYYNGEERAKGNILERFSAQQFPDLHSELNLSSLELGDSALYFCASSVEAGGDTQYFGPGTRLTVL.

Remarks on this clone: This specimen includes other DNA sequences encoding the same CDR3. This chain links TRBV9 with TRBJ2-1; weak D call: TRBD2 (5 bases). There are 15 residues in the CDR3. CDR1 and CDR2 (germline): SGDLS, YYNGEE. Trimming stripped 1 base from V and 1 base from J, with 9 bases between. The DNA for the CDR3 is TGTGCCAGCAGCGTAAGTGGGAGTTCCTACAATGAGCAGTTCTTC. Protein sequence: CASSVSGSSYNEQFF.

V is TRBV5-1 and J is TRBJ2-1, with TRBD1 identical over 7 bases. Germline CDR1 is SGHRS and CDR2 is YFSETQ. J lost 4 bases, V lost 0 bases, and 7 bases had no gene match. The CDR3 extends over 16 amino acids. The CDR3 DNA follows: TGCGCCAGCAGCTTGGAGGGACAGCTTCAATACAATGAGCAGTTCTTC. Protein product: CASSLEGQLQYNEQFF.

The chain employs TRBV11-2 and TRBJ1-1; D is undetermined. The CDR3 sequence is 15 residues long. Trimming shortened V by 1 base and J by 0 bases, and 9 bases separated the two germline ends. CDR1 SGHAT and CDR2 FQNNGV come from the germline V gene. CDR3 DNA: TGTGCCAGCAGCTTAGCTAGTCAGCTGAACACTGAAGCTTTCTTT. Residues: CASSLASQLNTEAFF.